This passage covers 3 T cell receptor beta chains from one sample sequenced in a study of post-analysis software for immune sequencing data. Study observations and caveats: Comparison of patients with controls showed five TRBV segments more frequent in patients, TRBV5-6, TRBV5-1 and TRBV20-1 among them.

Unique molecular identifiers were built into the TCR beta cDNA libraries. A single record per CDR3 protein comes from TCRdb applying MiXCR to the PCR reads. The sample records hundreds of thousands of distinct CDR3 sequences, 55% to 60% being singletons. No cognate antigen is known for these TCRs. Sequencing was done on a sample of blood. Source of these receptors: a girl aged 2-10 years with multiple sclerosis.

The V call is TRBV30, the J call TRBJ2-6; D is perhaps TRBD2 (5 bases). Germline values: CDR1 GTSNPN, CDR2 SVGIG (reference sequence). CDR3 length: 17 residues. V was cut by 0 bases and J by 1 base, with 13 bases left in between. Here the CDR3 DNA reads TGTGCCTGGAGTGTACTTGGACTGAGGTCTGGGGCCAACGTCCTGACTTTC. Translating it yields CAWSVLGLRSGANVLTF.

The sample holds one count of this clonotype. The CDR3 spells CASSLALQGLGYTF. The CDR3 nucleotides are TGTGCCAGCAGCTTAGCGCTGCAGGGACTGGGCTACACCTTC. The chain is built from TRBV7-2 and TRBJ1-2, with D perhaps TRBD1 (5 bases). The CDR3 length is 14 residues. The germline gives CDR1 SGHTA, CDR2 FQGNSA. V was trimmed by 0 bases and J by 8 bases, leaving 13 bases between them.

This chain connects TRBV20-1 to TRBJ1-2; D might be TRBD1 (5 bases). Germline values: CDR1 DFQATT, CDR2 SNEGSKA (reference sequence). V was clipped by 0 bases and J by 1 base, with 18 bases between them. The CDR3 runs 17 residues. CDR3 DNA: TGCAGTGCTAGAGAATGGCAGGGAAAGACTTATAACTATGGCTACACCTTC. The encoded protein is CSAREWQGKTYNYGYTF.